Below are 3 T cell receptor beta chains sequenced from a single sample in a study of blood T cell repertoires in COVID-19. Sequencing was performed with immunoSEQ multiplex PCR; in TCRdb, only in-frame clones are kept and a portion is missing. The table has some 210,000 clones, about 88% seen once. The specimen was peripheral blood. The receptors derive from a middle-aged woman who had recovered from COVID-19.

This chain links TRBV7-9 with TRBJ2-1, with TRBD2 matching over 10 bases. The ends lost 5 bases at V and 10 bases at J; junction bases unmatched: 5. This CDR3 contains 13 residues. Germline assignment: CDR1 SEHNR and CDR2 FQNEAQ (reference sequence). CDR3 in amino acids: CASSPIAGGEQFF. The CDR3 DNA is TGTGCCAGCAGCCCCATAGCGGGAGGAGAGCAGTTCTTC.

The chain joins TRBV7-7 to TRBJ1-4; a possible D gene is TRBD1 (6 bases). The CDR3 totals 18 residues. The ends were cut back, 5 bases at V and 7 bases at J, with 26 bases in the middle. Germline lookup yields CDR1 SSHAT and CDR2 FNYEAQ (reference sequence). CDR3 nucleotide sequence: TGTGCCAGCAGCGTACCTCAGGGGTACCTATCCGCGAGTGAAAAACTGTTTTTT. Its protein is CASSVPQGYLSASEKLFF.

The chain couples TRBV7-9 to TRBJ2-1; 10 bases map to TRBD2. Germline-derived CDR1 and CDR2 are SEHNR and FQNEAQ (reference sequence). This CDR3 has 16 residues. Trimming cost V 2 bases and J 6 bases; bases outside gene matches: 7. The CDR3 DNA reads TGTGCCAGCAGCTTACGGCTAGCGGGAGCCCTCAATGAGCAGTTCTTC. It translates to CASSLRLAGALNEQFF.